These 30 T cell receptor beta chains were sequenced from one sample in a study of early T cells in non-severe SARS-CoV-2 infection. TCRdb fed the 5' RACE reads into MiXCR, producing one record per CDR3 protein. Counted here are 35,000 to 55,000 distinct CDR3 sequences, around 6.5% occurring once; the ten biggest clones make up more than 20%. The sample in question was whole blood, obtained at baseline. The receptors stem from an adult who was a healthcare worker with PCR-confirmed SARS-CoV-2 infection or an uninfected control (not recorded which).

The CDR3 DNA sequence: TGTGCCAGCTCACCAGAGACAGGGAAGGCTGGCTACACCTTC. Its translation: CASSPETGKAGYTF. The chain uses TRBV18 and TRBJ1-2, with TRBD1 matching over 7 bases. Germline V gene sequence: CDR1 KGHSH, CDR2 LQKENI. The CDR3 covers 14 residues. With 2 bases clipped from V and 7 bases from J, the junction kept 7 bases outside the gene matches.

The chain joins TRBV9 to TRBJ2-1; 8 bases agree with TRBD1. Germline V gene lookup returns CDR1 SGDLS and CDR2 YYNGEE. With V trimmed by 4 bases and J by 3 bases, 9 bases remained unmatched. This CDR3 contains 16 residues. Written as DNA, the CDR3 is TGTGCCAGCAGCCTGACAGGGGCAACCTACTACAATGAGCAGTTCTTC. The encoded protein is CASSLTGATYYNEQFF. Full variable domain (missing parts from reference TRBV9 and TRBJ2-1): DSGVTQTPKHLITATGQRVTLRCSPRSGDLSVYWYQQSLDQGLQFLIQYYNGEERAKGNILERFSAQQFPDLHSELNLSSLELGDSALYFCASSLTGATYYNEQFFGPGTRLTVL.

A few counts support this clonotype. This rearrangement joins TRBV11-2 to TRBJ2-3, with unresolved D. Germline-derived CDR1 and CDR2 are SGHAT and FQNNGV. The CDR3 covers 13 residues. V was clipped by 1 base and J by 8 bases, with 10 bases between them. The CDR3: CASSLGHGFTQYF. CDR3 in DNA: TGTGCCAGCAGCTTAGGGCACGGATTTACGCAGTATTTT.

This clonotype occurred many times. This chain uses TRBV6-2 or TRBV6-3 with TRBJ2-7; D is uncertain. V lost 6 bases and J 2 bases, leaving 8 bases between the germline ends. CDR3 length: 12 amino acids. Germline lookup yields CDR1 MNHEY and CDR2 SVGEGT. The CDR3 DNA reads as TGTGCCAGCAGCTACACAGCCTACGAGCAGTACTTC. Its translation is CASSYTAYEQYF.

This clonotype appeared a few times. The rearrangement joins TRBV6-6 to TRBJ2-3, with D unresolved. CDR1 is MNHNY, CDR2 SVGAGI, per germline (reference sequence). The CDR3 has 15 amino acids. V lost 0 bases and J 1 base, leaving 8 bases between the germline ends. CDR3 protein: CASSYSNVGTDTQYF. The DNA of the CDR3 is TGTGCCAGCAGTTACTCGAACGTAGGCACAGATACGCAGTATTTT.

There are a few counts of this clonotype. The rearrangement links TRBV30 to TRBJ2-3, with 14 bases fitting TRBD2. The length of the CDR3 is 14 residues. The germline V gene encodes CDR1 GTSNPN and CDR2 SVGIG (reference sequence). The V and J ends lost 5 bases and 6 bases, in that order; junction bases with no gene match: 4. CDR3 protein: CAWGTSGSPDTQYF. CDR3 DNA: TGTGCCTGGGGGACTAGCGGGAGTCCTGATACGCAGTATTTT.

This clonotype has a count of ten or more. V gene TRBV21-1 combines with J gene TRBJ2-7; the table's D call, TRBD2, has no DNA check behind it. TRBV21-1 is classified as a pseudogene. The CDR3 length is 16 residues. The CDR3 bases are TGTGCCAGCAGCAAAGAGAACCCTCACCCCATATACGAGCAGTACTTC. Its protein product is CASSKENPHPIYEQYF.

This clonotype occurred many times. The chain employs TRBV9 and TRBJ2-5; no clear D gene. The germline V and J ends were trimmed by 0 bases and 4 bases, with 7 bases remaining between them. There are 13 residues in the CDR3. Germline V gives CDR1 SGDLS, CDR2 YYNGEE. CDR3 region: CASSVGLLETQYF. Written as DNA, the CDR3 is TGTGCCAGCAGCGTAGGACTCTTAGAGACCCAGTACTTC. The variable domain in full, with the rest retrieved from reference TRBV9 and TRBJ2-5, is DSGVTQTPKHLITATGQRVTLRCSPRSGDLSVYWYQQSLDQGLQFLIQYYNGEERAKGNILERFSAQQFPDLHSELNLSSLELGDSALYFCASSVGLLETQYFGPGTRLLVL.

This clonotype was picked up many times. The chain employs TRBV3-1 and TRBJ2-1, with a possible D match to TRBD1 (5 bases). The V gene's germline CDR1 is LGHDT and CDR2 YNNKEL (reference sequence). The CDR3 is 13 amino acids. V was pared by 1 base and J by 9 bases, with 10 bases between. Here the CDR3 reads CASSQVGASEQFF. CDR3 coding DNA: TGTGCCAGCAGCCAAGTTGGGGCTTCTGAGCAGTTCTTC.

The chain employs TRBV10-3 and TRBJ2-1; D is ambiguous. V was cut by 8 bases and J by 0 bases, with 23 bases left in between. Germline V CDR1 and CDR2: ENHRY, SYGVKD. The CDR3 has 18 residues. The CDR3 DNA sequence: TGTGCCATCCTACCCGCGAAGAATAGCCGAAGCTCCTACAATGAGCAGTTCTTC. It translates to CAILPAKNSRSSYNEQFF.

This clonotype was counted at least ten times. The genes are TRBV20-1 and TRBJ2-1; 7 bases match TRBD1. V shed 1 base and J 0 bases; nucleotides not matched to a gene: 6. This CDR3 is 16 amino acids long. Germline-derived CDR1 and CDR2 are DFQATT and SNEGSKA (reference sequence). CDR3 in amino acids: CSARGPDRSSYNEQFF. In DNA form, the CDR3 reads TGCAGTGCTAGAGGCCCGGACAGGAGCTCCTACAATGAGCAGTTCTTC.

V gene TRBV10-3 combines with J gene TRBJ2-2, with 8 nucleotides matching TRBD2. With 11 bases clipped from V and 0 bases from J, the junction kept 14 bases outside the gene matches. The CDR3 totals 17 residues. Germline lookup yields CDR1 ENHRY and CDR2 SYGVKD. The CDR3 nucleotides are TGTGCCTCCATAGGGGACGGGGGACTAGCGAACACCGGGGAGCTGTTTTTT. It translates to CASIGDGGLANTGELFF.

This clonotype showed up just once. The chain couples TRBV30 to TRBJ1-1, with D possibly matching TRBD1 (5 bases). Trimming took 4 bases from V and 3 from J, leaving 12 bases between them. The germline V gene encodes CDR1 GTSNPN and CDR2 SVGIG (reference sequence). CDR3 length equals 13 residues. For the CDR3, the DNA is TGTGCCTGGACGGGAACGGGGGACACTGAAGCTTTCTTT. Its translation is CAWTGTGDTEAFF. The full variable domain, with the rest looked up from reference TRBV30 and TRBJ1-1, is SQTIHQWPATLVQPVGSPLSLECTVEGTSNPNLYWYRQAAGRGLQLLFYSVGIGQISSEVPQNLSASRPQDRQFILSSKKLLLSDSGFYLCAWTGTGDTEAFFGQGTRLTVV.

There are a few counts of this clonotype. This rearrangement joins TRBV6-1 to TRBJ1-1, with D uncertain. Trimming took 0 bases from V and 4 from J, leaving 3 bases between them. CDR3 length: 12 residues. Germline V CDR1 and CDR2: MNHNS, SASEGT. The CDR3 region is CASSEALTEAFF. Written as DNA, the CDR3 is TGTGCCAGCAGTGAAGCCCTCACTGAAGCTTTCTTT.

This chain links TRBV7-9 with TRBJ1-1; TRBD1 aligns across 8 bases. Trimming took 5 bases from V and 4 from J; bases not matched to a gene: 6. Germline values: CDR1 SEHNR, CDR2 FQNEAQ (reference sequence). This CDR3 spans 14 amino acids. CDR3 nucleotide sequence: TGTGCCAGCAGCCAAACAGGGGGGAGCACTGAAGCTTTCTTT. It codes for CASSQTGGSTEAFF.

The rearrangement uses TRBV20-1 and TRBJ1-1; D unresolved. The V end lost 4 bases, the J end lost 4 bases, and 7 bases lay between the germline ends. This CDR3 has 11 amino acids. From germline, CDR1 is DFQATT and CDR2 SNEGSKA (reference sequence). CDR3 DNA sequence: TGCAGTGCTACTCAGACCACTGAAGCTTTCTTT. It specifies CSATQTTEAFF.

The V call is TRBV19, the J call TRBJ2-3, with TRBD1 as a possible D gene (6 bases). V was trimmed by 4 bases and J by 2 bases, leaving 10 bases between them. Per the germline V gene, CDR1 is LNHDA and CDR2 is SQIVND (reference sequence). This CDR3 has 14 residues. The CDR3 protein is CASSTTGSTDTQYF. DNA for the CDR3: TGTGCCAGTAGTACGACAGGTTCCACAGATACGCAGTATTTT. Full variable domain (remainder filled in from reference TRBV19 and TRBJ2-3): DGGITQSPKYLFRKEGQNVTLSCEQNLNHDAMYWYRQDPGQGLRLIYYSQIVNDFQKGDIAEGYSVSREKKESFPLTVTSAQKNPTAFYLCASSTTGSTDTQYFGPGTRLTVL.

As DNA, the CDR3 is TGTGCCAGTAGTACATTCTGGACTAGCGGTACACAAGAGACCCAGTACTTC. It specifies CASSTFWTSGTQETQYF. The chain joins TRBV19 to TRBJ2-5, with 10 nucleotides matching TRBD2. The V and J ends lost 4 bases and 2 bases, in that order; junction bases with no gene match: 10. The CDR3 has 17 amino acids. Germline values: CDR1 LNHDA, CDR2 SQIVND (reference sequence).

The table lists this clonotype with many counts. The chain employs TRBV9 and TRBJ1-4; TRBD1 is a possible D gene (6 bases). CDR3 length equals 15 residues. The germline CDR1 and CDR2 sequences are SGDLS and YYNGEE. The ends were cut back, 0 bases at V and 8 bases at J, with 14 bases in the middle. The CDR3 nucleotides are TGTGCCAGCAGCGTAGAGCCCAGGGGCAGAGAAAAACTGTTTTTT. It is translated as CASSVEPRGREKLFF.

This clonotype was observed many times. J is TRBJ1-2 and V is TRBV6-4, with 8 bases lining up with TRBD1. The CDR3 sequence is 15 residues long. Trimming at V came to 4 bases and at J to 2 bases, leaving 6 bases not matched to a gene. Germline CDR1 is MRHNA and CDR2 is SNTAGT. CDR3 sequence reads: CASSAYGQGNYGYTF. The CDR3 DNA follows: TGTGCCAGCAGTGCCTACGGACAGGGAAACTATGGCTACACCTTC.

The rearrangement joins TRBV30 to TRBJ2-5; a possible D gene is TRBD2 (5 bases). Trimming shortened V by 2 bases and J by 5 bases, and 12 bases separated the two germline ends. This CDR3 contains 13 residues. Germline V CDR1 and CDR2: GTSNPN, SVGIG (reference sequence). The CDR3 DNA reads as TGTGCCTGGAGTTTAGGGCCGGGGGAGACCCAGTACTTC. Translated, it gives CAWSLGPGETQYF.

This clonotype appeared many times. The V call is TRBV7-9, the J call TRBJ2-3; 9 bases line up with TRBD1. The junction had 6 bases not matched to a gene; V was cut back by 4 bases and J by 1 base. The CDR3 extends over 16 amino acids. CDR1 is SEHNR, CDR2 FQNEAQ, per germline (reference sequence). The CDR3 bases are TGTGCCAGCAGCTCTACTACAGGGGGCGGCACAGATACGCAGTATTTT. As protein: CASSSTTGGGTDTQYF.

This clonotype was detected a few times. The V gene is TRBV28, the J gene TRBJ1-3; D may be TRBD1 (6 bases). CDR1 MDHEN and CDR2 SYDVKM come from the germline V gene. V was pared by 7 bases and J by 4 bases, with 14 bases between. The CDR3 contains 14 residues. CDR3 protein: CASTEGHSGNTIYF. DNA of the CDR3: TGTGCCAGCACCGAGGGACACTCGGGAAACACCATATATTTT. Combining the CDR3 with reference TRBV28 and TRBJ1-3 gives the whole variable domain DVKVTQSSRYLVKRTGEKVFLECVQDMDHENMFWYRQDPGLGLRLIYFSYDVKMKEKGDIPEGYSVSREKKERFSLILESASTNQTSMYLCASTEGHSGNTIYFGEGSWLTVV.

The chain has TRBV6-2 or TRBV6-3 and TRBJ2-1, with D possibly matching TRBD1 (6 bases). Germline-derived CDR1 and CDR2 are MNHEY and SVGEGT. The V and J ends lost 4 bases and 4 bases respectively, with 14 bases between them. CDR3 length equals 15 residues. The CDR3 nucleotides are TGTGCCAGCAGTTCCCTGAGACAGGCGTACAATGAGCAGTTCTTC. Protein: CASSSLRQAYNEQFF.

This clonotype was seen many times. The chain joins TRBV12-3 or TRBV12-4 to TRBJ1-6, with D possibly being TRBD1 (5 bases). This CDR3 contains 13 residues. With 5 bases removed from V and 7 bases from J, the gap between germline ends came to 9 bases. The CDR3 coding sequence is TGTGCCAGCAGTCGGTCAGGGAATTCACCCCTCCACTTT. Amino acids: CASSRSGNSPLHF.

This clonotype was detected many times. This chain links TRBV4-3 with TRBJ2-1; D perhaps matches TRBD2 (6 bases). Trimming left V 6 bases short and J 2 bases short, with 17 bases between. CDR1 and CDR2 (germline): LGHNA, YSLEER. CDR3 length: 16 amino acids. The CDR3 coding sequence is TGCGCCAGCAGGGCGGGACTTGATGGTCCCTACAATGAGCAGTTCTTC. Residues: CASRAGLDGPYNEQFF.

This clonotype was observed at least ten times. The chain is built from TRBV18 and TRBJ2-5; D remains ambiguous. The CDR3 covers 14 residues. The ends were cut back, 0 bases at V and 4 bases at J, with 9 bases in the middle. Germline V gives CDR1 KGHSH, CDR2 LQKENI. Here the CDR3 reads CASSPPGTLETQYF. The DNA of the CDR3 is TGTGCCAGCTCACCACCGGGAACTCTAGAGACCCAGTACTTC. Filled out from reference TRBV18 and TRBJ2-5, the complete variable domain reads NAGVMQNPRHLVRRRGQEARLRCSPMKGHSHVYWYRQLPEEGLKFMVYLQKENIIDESGMPKERFSAEFPKEGPSILRIQQVVRGDSAAYFCASSPPGTLETQYFGPGTRLLVL.

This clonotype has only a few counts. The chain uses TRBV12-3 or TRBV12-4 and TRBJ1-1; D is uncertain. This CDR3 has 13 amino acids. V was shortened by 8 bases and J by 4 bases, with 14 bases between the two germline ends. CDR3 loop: CASSVGAGTEAFF. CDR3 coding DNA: TGTGCCAGCTCGGTGGGTGCAGGCACTGAAGCTTTCTTT.

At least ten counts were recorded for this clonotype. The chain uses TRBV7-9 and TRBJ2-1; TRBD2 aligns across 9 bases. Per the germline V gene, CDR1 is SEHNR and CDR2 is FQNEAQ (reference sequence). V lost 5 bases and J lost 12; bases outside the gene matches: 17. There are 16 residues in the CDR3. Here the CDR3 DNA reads TGTGCCAGCAGCCCCCAGGCAAGCTTAGCGGGAGCCTCGCAGTTCTTC. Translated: CASSPQASLAGASQFF. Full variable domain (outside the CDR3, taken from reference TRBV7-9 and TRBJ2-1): DTGVSQNPRHKITKRGQNVTFRCDPISEHNRLYWYRQTLGQGPEFLTYFQNEAQLEKSRLLSDRFSAERPKGSFSTLEIQRTEQGDSAMYLCASSPQASLAGASQFFGPGTRLTVL.

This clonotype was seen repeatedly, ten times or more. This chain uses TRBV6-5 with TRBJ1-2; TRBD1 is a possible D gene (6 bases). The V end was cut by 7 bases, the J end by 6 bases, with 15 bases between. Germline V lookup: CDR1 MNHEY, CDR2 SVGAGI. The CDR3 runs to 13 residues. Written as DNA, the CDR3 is TGTGCCAGCATCGGGGGGCGATGGAATGGCTACACCTTC. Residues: CASIGGRWNGYTF.